This paragraph reports one T cell receptor beta chain. Its antigen is not identified. Measured with immunoSEQ multiplex PCR; TCRdb has only the in-frame clones, and not every one. The top ten hold 3.5% of the sample, which has just over 70,000 clones, around 80% seen once. The sample is drawn from a study of early stage breast cancer tumors. V was pared by 6 bases and J by 8 bases, with 20 bases between. Germline lookup yields CDR1 MNHEY and CDR2 SMNVEV (reference sequence). The CDR3 spans 15 residues. Study findings and constraints: In most of the 16 patients, blood comparison separated tumor from normal breast.

The chain couples TRBV27 to TRBJ1-5; D ambiguous. Specimen: blood. This receptor was identified in a person between 60 and 69 years old with breast cancer. CDR3 nucleotide sequence: TGTGCCAGCAGCTTAAGAGCGGGGTTAGGGAAGCCCCAGCATTTT. Protein sequence: CASSLRAGLGKPQHF.